This TCR beta chain was recorded in a study of immune reconstitution after stem cell transplant in scleroderma. TCRdb fed the RT-PCR reads into MiXCR, producing one record per CDR3 protein. The repertoire holds hundreds of distinct CDR3 sequences, with less than 8.5% as singletons. J lost 10 bases, V lost 6 bases, and 11 bases had no gene match. Germline loops: CDR1 LNHDA, CDR2 SQIVND (reference sequence). CDR3 length: 13 residues. In its sample, this clonotype ranks as large. The chain is built from TRBV19 and TRBJ1-1; 7 bases are a match to TRBD1. The sequence derives from a male donor with systemic sclerosis. This sample was obtained before or after autologous hematopoietic stem cell transplantation (not recorded which). The CDR3 reads CASRRTGRQPAFF. The CDR3, as DNA: TGTGCCAGTAGAAGGACAGGCCGGCAACCAGCTTTCTTT.